The 24 T cell receptor beta chains reported below all come from one sample, sequenced in a study of a mutant IDH1 vaccine in newly diagnosed glioma. Time point of the sample: baseline, week 1 (first vaccination visit). The treatment was: pre-vaccination baseline after standard-of-care therapy. TCRdb's copy holds only in-frame clones and misses some; the assay was immunoSEQ multiplex PCR. The sample comprises over 80,000 clones, about 90% of which are singletons, and 0.56% rests with the top ten. This material consisted of PBMCs, taken from a glioma patient treated with radiotherapy, temozolomide or both. The source is a woman aged 50 to 60 with glioma.

J is TRBJ2-3 and V is TRBV7-3; tentative D call: TRBD2 (6 bases). V was pared by 3 bases and J by 0 bases, with 10 bases between. Germline V CDR1 and CDR2: SGHTA, FQGTGA. The CDR3 has 15 amino acids. This CDR3 is CASSFLSGSTDTQYF. DNA of the CDR3: TGTGCCAGCAGCTTTTTAAGCGGGAGCACAGATACGCAGTATTTT.

The chain joins TRBV29-1 to TRBJ1-1, with D maybe TRBD1 (6 bases). Between the trimmed V and J ends, which lost 5 bases and 1 base, there was a span of 17 bases. The CDR3 runs to 15 residues. Per germline, CDR1 SQVTM and CDR2 ANQGSEA. The CDR3 region has the DNA TGCAGCGTTTCTTGGGGGGGGGCCAGGAACACTGAAGCTTTCTTT. It codes for CSVSWGGARNTEAFF.

This clone was detected only a few times. J is TRBJ1-3 and V is TRBV18; weak D call: TRBD1 (5 bases). In germline, CDR1 is KGHSH, CDR2 LQKENI. Between the trimmed V and J ends, which lost 8 bases and 0 bases, there was a span of 17 bases. The CDR3 has 16 residues. The CDR3 coding sequence is TGTGCCAGCAGGGGCGGGGACTATCGCTCTGGAAACACCATATATTTT. This codes for CASRGGDYRSGNTIYF.

The chain is built from TRBV30 and TRBJ2-3; no clear D. V shed 2 bases and J shed 2 bases, with 11 bases lying between them. CDR1 GTSNPN and CDR2 SVGIG come from the germline V gene (reference sequence). This CDR3 has 14 residues. DNA for the CDR3: TGTGCCTGGAGTAAACAGACCACCACAGATACGCAGTATTTT. It encodes CAWSKQTTTDTQYF.

The chain couples TRBV27 to TRBJ1-6, with TRBD1 identical over 7 bases. The CDR3 runs 12 residues. The J segment lost 9 bases and the V segment lost 6 bases, leaving 2 bases of the junction unmatched. Germline CDR1 reads MNHEY; CDR2 reads SMNVEV (reference sequence). The CDR3 nucleotides are TGTGCCAGCAGGTCAGGGGGTTCACCCCTCCACTTT. Translating it yields CASRSGGSPLHF.

The chain carries TRBV14 and TRBJ2-1, with a weak D call TRBD1 (6 bases). This CDR3 is 13 amino acids long. The V and J ends lost 6 bases and 5 bases respectively, with 11 bases between them. The V gene's germline CDR1 is SGHDN and CDR2 FVKESK. CDR3 residues: CASRYQGNNEQFF. The CDR3 DNA sequence: TGTGCCAGCAGATATCAGGGGAACAATGAGCAGTTCTTC.

The chain joins TRBV10-2 to TRBJ1-5; D unclear. The CDR3 extends over 12 amino acids. The germline V gene has CDR1 WSHSY and CDR2 SAAADI. Trimming shortened V by 6 bases and J by 5 bases, and 8 bases separated the two germline ends. CDR3 region: CASSEEHQPQHF. CDR3 DNA sequence: TGCGCCAGCAGCGAGGAGCATCAGCCCCAGCATTTT.

The chain recombines TRBV7-8 with TRBJ1-5; 7 bases are shared with TRBD1. Trimming took 0 bases from V and 6 from J; bases not matched to a gene: 2. CDR1 and CDR2 from the germline V gene are SGHVS and FQNEAQ. The CDR3 sequence is 14 residues long. Written as DNA, the CDR3 is TGTGCCAGCAGCTTAGCCCAGGGGGTTCAGCCCCAGCATTTT. Protein product: CASSLAQGVQPQHF.

This rearrangement joins TRBV7-3 to TRBJ2-7; 7 bases are a match to TRBD2. V gave up 5 bases and J gave up 2 bases; unmatched junction bases: 9. This CDR3 is built from 15 residues. CDR1 is SGHTA, CDR2 FQGTGA, per germline. The CDR3 DNA sequence: TGTGCCAGCAGCCCCGCGGGAGCGCCCACCTACGAGCAGTACTTC. Its translation is CASSPAGAPTYEQYF.

This rearrangement joins TRBV6-1 to TRBJ2-7, with no clear D. The CDR3 loop spans 12 amino acids. V was clipped by 2 bases and J by 7 bases, with 9 bases between them. CDR1 is MNHNS, CDR2 SASEGT, per germline. CDR3 DNA: TGTGCCAGCAGTGAACCCCGACCGGAGCAGTACTTC. It yields the protein CASSEPRPEQYF.

As DNA, the CDR3 is TGTGCCAGTAGTATGTGGAACAGGGATGAAAAACTGTTTTTT. Amino acids: CASSMWNRDEKLFF. The chain combines TRBV19 with TRBJ1-4; D possibly corresponds to TRBD1 (6 bases). The CDR3 is 14 amino acids. V dropped 3 bases and J dropped 6 bases, with 11 bases sitting between them. Germline CDR1 and CDR2: LNHDA and SQIVND (reference sequence).

The V and J genes are TRBV7-3 and TRBJ2-3; TRBD2 agrees at 12 bases. J gave up 4 bases and V 5 bases, and 7 bases lay outside the gene matches. This CDR3 region has 16 residues. CDR1 SGHTA and CDR2 FQGTGA come from the germline V gene. CDR3 sequence reads: CASSARLAGEADTQYF. CDR3 bases: TGTGCCAGCAGCGCCAGACTAGCGGGAGAAGCAGATACGCAGTATTTT.

The chain employs TRBV6-5 and TRBJ2-1; 7 bases align to TRBD2. Germline CDR1 and CDR2: MNHEY and SVGAGI. The CDR3 extends over 15 amino acids. V shed 2 bases, J shed 2 bases, and the junction held 3 bases outside the gene matches. The CDR3 here is CASSYGAGAYNEQFF. CDR3 in DNA: TGTGCCAGCAGTTACGGGGCGGGAGCCTACAATGAGCAGTTCTTC.

CDR3 bases: TGTGCCTGGGGTCTCAATAATTCACCCCTCCACTTT. Translated, it gives CAWGLNNSPLHF. The V gene is TRBV30, the J gene TRBJ1-6, with D hard to call. With 5 bases removed from V and 5 bases from J, the gap between germline ends came to 7 bases. The CDR3 length is 12 residues. The germline V gene encodes CDR1 GTSNPN and CDR2 SVGIG (reference sequence). The variable domain in full, completed from reference TRBV30 and TRBJ1-6, reads SQTIHQWPATLVQPVGSPLSLECTVEGTSNPNLYWYRQAAGRGLQLLFYSVGIGQISSEVPQNLSASRPQDRQFILSSKKLLLSDSGFYLCAWGLNNSPLHFGNGTRLTVT.

This chain uses TRBV2 with TRBJ2-3, with D unresolved. CDR1 and CDR2 from the germline V gene are SNHLY and FYNNEI. There are 14 residues in the CDR3. V lost 3 bases to trimming and J lost 2 bases, with 9 bases between them. The CDR3 loop is CASSEGYLTDTQYF. The CDR3, as DNA: TGTGCCAGCAGTGAGGGGTACCTCACAGATACGCAGTATTTT.

The chain couples TRBV5-4 to TRBJ1-1; tentatively, D is TRBD1 (6 bases). This CDR3 has 17 amino acids. V gave up 0 bases and J gave up 0 bases, with 15 bases separating them. CDR1 and CDR2 from the germline V gene are SGHNT and YYREEE (reference sequence). CDR3 bases: TGTGCCAGCAGCTTGGCGGGGGGGCCCAAAATGAACACTGAAGCTTTCTTT. Protein product: CASSLAGGPKMNTEAFF.

The gene calls are TRBV13 and TRBJ2-7; D possibly matches TRBD1 or TRBD2 (5 bases each). V shed 5 bases and J shed 0 bases, with 14 bases lying between them. The CDR3 covers 15 residues. CDR1 PRHDT and CDR2 FYEKMQ come from the germline V gene (reference sequence). Here the CDR3 reads CASSTYGTDSYEQYF. The CDR3 DNA is TGTGCCAGCAGCACCTACGGGACGGACTCCTACGAGCAGTACTTC. The full variable domain, rest sourced from reference TRBV13 and TRBJ2-7, is AAGVIQSPRHLIKEKRETATLKCYPIPRHDTVYWYQQGPGQDPQFLISFYEKMQSDKGSIPDRFSAQQFSDYHSELNMSSLELGDSALYFCASSTYGTDSYEQYFGPGTRLTVT.

The rearrangement uses TRBV13 and TRBJ2-1, with D perhaps matching TRBD1 (5 bases). The germline gives CDR1 PRHDT, CDR2 FYEKMQ (reference sequence). V lost 3 bases and J lost 10, with 10 bases in between. The CDR3 has 12 residues. The CDR3 coding sequence is TGTGCCAGCAGCTTCAGGGTTAGGGAGCAGTTCTTC. Its protein product is CASSFRVREQFF.

This clone was counted once. This rearrangement joins TRBV11-1 to TRBJ2-3; the D gene is possibly TRBD1 (6 bases). Germline-derived CDR1 and CDR2 are SGHAT and FQDESV (reference sequence). V lost 4 bases to trimming and J lost 2 bases, with 13 bases between them. The CDR3 is 15 amino acids. The CDR3 region has the DNA TGTGCCAGCAGCTCCCGTGGGGGCACCACAGATACGCAGTATTTT. It codes for CASSSRGGTTDTQYF.

The chain combines TRBV5-1 with TRBJ2-5; possibly TRBD2 for D (5 bases). Trimming took 0 bases from V and 5 from J, leaving 26 bases between them. The germline V gene encodes CDR1 SGHRS and CDR2 YFSETQ. CDR3 length: 19 amino acids. The CDR3 region is CASSLAPLDGKWVAETQYF. Here the CDR3 DNA reads TGCGCCAGCAGCTTGGCACCCCTGGACGGGAAATGGGTAGCGGAGACCCAGTACTTC.

The chain combines TRBV5-1 with TRBJ2-3, with D maybe TRBD1 (6 bases). Trimming left V 2 bases short and J 2 bases short, with 9 bases between. Germline V CDR1 and CDR2: SGHRS, YFSETQ. The CDR3 has 14 residues. CDR3 DNA sequence: TGCGCCAGCAGCTTTCGGGACACCACAGATACGCAGTATTTT. Amino acid sequence: CASSFRDTTDTQYF.

The chain is built from TRBV29-1 and TRBJ2-4, with 7 bases fitting TRBD1. The CDR3 loop spans 15 amino acids. Germline V lookup: CDR1 SQVTM, CDR2 ANQGSEA. Germline trimming cut 7 bases from V and 4 bases from J; bases unmatched to any gene: 13. The CDR3 nucleotides are TGCAGCGAGAATACAGGGGTAACGCAGAAAAACATTCAGTACTTC. Protein sequence: CSENTGVTQKNIQYF.

The gene calls are TRBV7-3 and TRBJ2-7; D gene uncertain. Trimming shortened V by 3 bases and J by 2 bases, and 8 bases separated the two germline ends. Germline values: CDR1 SGHTA, CDR2 FQGTGA. There are 13 residues in the CDR3. The CDR3 DNA follows: TGTGCCAGCAGCTTTTACCCCCCCTACGAGCAGTACTTC. It codes for CASSFYPPYEQYF.

This clone came up once. The CDR3 nucleotides are TGTGCCAGCGTCTCGGGGTTCCAAGAGACCCAGTACTTC. As protein: CASVSGFQETQYF. The chain uses TRBV2 and TRBJ2-5; D perhaps matches TRBD2 (5 bases). Germline-derived CDR1 and CDR2 are SNHLY and FYNNEI. CDR3 length equals 13 residues. Trimming removed 8 bases from V and 1 base from J, with 11 bases in between.